The 30 T cell receptor beta chains below were found in one sample sequenced in a study of blood T cell repertoires in COVID-19. This table comes from immunoSEQ multiplex PCR, and its TCRdb copy is limited to in-frame clones, with some not included. Among roughly 230,000 clones listed, nearly 90% were seen once. Sequenced sample: PBMCs or T cells enriched from blood (not recorded which). Every receptor here comes from a woman between 25 and 40 years old with acute COVID-19.

J is TRBJ2-1 and V is TRBV6-5, with D perhaps matching TRBD1 (6 bases). V gave up 6 bases and J gave up 7 bases, with 19 bases separating them. This CDR3 is built from 15 residues. Germline CDR1 is MNHEY and CDR2 is SVGAGI. Here the CDR3 reads CASSPRGEERNEQFF. CDR3 DNA: TGTGCCAGCAGCCCCAGGGGTGAGGAGAGGAATGAGCAGTTCTTC.

There are a few counts of this clone. The V call is TRBV6-5, the J call TRBJ1-2, with unresolved D. V lost 5 bases and J lost 4, with 14 bases in between. CDR1 MNHEY and CDR2 SVGAGI come from the germline V gene. The CDR3 has 14 amino acids. The CDR3 bases are TGTGCCAGCAGTCTGTCGGGAGAGGTCTATGGCTACACCTTC. Translation gives CASSLSGEVYGYTF.

The J gene is TRBJ2-7, the V gene TRBV15, with D possibly matching TRBD1 (5 bases). Trimming cost V 0 bases and J 3 bases, with 12 bases left between them. Germline loops: CDR1 LNHNV, CDR2 YYDKDF (reference sequence). The CDR3 covers 15 residues. CDR3 in DNA: TGTGCCACCAGCAGAGACAGGGTTCCACTCTACGAGCAGTACTTC. Protein product: CATSRDRVPLYEQYF.

The V gene is TRBV2, the J gene TRBJ2-6; TRBD1 aligns across 7 bases. The CDR3 has 17 amino acids. Germline values: CDR1 SNHLY, CDR2 FYNNEI. V was pared by 2 bases and J by 0 bases, with 4 bases of the junction left unmatched. CDR3 amino acids: CASSERDRLSGANVLTF. CDR3 nucleotides: TGTGCCAGCAGTGAACGGGACAGACTCTCTGGGGCCAACGTCCTGACTTTC.

The rearrangement joins TRBV7-2 to TRBJ1-2, with D possibly TRBD1 on 5 matching bases. The germline V and J ends were trimmed by 0 bases and 8 bases, with 13 bases remaining between them. Germline V lookup: CDR1 SGHTA, CDR2 FQGNSA. The CDR3 loop spans 14 amino acids. DNA for the CDR3: TGTGCCAGCAGCTTAGCGCAGGGAGGCGGCGGCTACACCTTC. Amino acids: CASSLAQGGGGYTF.

CDR3: CASSDRDRGYEQYF. DNA for the CDR3: TGTGCCAGCAGTGACCGGGACAGGGGCTACGAGCAGTACTTC. The rearrangement uses TRBV6-1 and TRBJ2-7; 10 positions match TRBD1. Germline lookup yields CDR1 MNHNS and CDR2 SASEGT. The CDR3 is 14 amino acids. The junction had 2 bases not matched to a gene; V was cut back by 3 bases and J by 3 bases.

The chain has TRBV6-1 and TRBJ1-1; 7 positions match TRBD1. CDR3 length: 15 amino acids. CDR1 MNHNS and CDR2 SASEGT come from the germline V gene. The V gene end was trimmed by 3 bases and the J gene end by 1 base; junction bases not matched to a gene: 5. CDR3 in amino acids: CASSDTRTGNTEAFF. The CDR3, as DNA: TGTGCCAGCAGTGACACCAGGACAGGGAACACTGAAGCTTTCTTT.

The chain employs TRBV2 and TRBJ2-1; D remains ambiguous. CDR1 is SNHLY, CDR2 FYNNEI, per germline. Trimming stripped 7 bases from V and 4 bases from J, with 17 bases between. This CDR3 is built from 15 residues. CDR3 sequence reads: CASIPSQGSYNEQFF. In DNA, the CDR3 is TGTGCCAGCATACCTAGTCAAGGATCTTACAATGAGCAGTTCTTC.

The rearrangement links TRBV5-5 to TRBJ1-1; TRBD1 matches at 9 bases. From germline, CDR1 is SGHKS and CDR2 YYEKEE (reference sequence). This CDR3 comprises 16 residues. V gave up 1 base and J gave up 2 bases; unmatched junction bases: 6. As DNA, the CDR3 is TGTGCCAGCAGCTTGTTGGGGACAGGGCTAAACACTGAAGCTTTCTTT. Translated: CASSLLGTGLNTEAFF.

The genes are TRBV5-1 and TRBJ1-1, with 9 nucleotides matching TRBD1. The CDR3 runs 14 residues. The ends lost 5 bases at V and 5 bases at J; junction bases unmatched: 7. The germline CDR1 and CDR2 sequences are SGHRS and YFSETQ. The CDR3 loop reads CASRATGGITEAFF. Here the CDR3 DNA reads TGCGCCAGCAGGGCGACAGGGGGAATAACTGAAGCTTTCTTT.

The CDR3 protein is CASSAQERGVRGYTF. The CDR3 bases are TGTGCCAGCAGCGCCCAGGAGCGGGGAGTTCGAGGCTACACCTTC. The chain combines TRBV9 with TRBJ1-2; D is unresolved. The V end lost 3 bases, the J end lost 8 bases, and 20 bases lay between the germline ends. The CDR3 sequence is 15 residues long. The germline CDR1 and CDR2 sequences are SGDLS and YYNGEE.

The V call is TRBV4-1, the J call TRBJ1-2; maybe TRBD1 (5 bases). Germline-derived CDR1 and CDR2 are MGHRA and YSYEKL. Trimming removed 0 bases at V and 4 bases at J, with 12 bases between. This CDR3 has 15 amino acids. The CDR3 protein is CASSQDQGVGYGYTF. As DNA, the CDR3 is TGCGCCAGCAGCCAAGATCAGGGCGTCGGCTATGGCTACACCTTC.

The chain couples TRBV28 to TRBJ2-5; 10 bases are shared with TRBD2. Germline V lookup: CDR1 MDHEN, CDR2 SYDVKM. The CDR3 length is 16 residues. After removal of 6 bases from V and 3 bases from J, the junction contained 10 bases not matched to a gene. CDR3 in DNA: TGTGCCAGCAGCTCACTGGGACTAGCGAGCGAAGAGACCCAGTACTTC. This codes for CASSSLGLASEETQYF.

This chain uses TRBV9 with TRBJ2-5; D is unclear. Germline assignment: CDR1 SGDLS and CDR2 YYNGEE. Trimming took 5 bases from V and 1 from J, leaving 15 bases between them. The CDR3 length is 15 residues. CDR3 in amino acids: CASSRAVGTQETQYF. The CDR3 bases are TGTGCCAGCAGTCGCGCTGTGGGCACCCAAGAGACCCAGTACTTC.

DNA for the CDR3: TGTGCCAGCAGTCCCTTGCAGGGAGGCGAGCAGTACTTC. Protein sequence: CASSPLQGGEQYF. The chain uses TRBV12-3 or TRBV12-4 and TRBJ2-7, with a tentative D call TRBD2 (6 bases). V lost 5 bases to trimming and J lost 6 bases, with 14 bases between them. The CDR3 is 13 residues long.

The chain joins TRBV28 to TRBJ1-1; 7 positions agree with TRBD1. Germline values: CDR1 MDHEN, CDR2 SYDVKM. Trimming took 6 bases from V and 10 from J; bases not matched to a gene: 8. The CDR3 totals 12 residues. The CDR3 DNA is TGTGCCAGCAGACCACAGGGGTACAGAGCTTTCTTT. This gives the protein CASRPQGYRAFF.

The chain couples TRBV5-4 to TRBJ1-1, with TRBD1 identical over 8 bases. From germline, CDR1 is SGHNT and CDR2 YYREEE (reference sequence). J lost 5 bases, V lost 1 base, and 4 bases had no gene match. The CDR3 totals 14 residues. CDR3 loop: CASSLSGGWTEAFF. The CDR3 DNA reads TGTGCCAGCAGCTTGTCAGGGGGCTGGACTGAAGCTTTCTTT.

The chain employs TRBV6-5 and TRBJ1-1, with a tentative D call TRBD1 (5 bases). The V end lost 4 bases, the J end lost 3 bases, and 18 bases lay between the germline ends. The CDR3 totals 16 residues. The V gene's germline CDR1 is MNHEY and CDR2 SVGAGI. This CDR3 is CASSFVLTGPYTEAFF. The CDR3 region has the DNA TGTGCCAGCAGTTTCGTACTAACAGGACCCTACACTGAAGCTTTCTTT.

This clone has a handful of counts. The chain uses TRBV29-1 and TRBJ1-6, with TRBD1 matching 7 bases. The CDR3 runs 13 residues. Unmatched junction bases numbered 1, after V lost 5 bases and J lost 3 bases. Germline CDR1 reads SQVTM; CDR2 reads ANQGSEA. The CDR3 here is CSVPGGYNSPLHF. CDR3 coding DNA: TGCAGCGTTCCAGGGGGCTATAATTCACCCCTCCACTTT.

DNA of the CDR3: TGTGCCATCAGTGAGACGCCGGGGGGCGGGGGCCGAAAGTCTAACTATGGCTACACCTTC. Translating it yields CAISETPGGGGRKSNYGYTF. The J gene is TRBJ1-2, the V gene TRBV10-3; possible D gene TRBD1, 6 bases. Trimming pared 2 bases from V and 0 bases from J, leaving 25 bases between. Germline assignment: CDR1 ENHRY and CDR2 SYGVKD. CDR3 length equals 20 residues.

The rearrangement uses TRBV4-1 and TRBJ1-2, with TRBD1 matching over 7 bases. With V trimmed by 3 bases and J by 4 bases, 11 bases remained unmatched. The germline V gene encodes CDR1 MGHRA and CDR2 YSYEKL. This CDR3 has 16 amino acids. The CDR3 coding sequence is TGCGCCAGCAGCCAGGGGGGAGTGGACAGGACCTATGGCTACACCTTC. Translating gives CASSQGGVDRTYGYTF.

This clone was counted only a few times. CDR3 residues: CASSLGRNGAYEQYF. DNA for the CDR3: TGTGCCAGTAGTCTCGGACGGAACGGGGCCTACGAGCAGTACTTC. The chain carries TRBV19 and TRBJ2-7, with D maybe TRBD2 (5 bases). Germline V gene data show CDR1 as LNHDA and CDR2 as SQIVND (reference sequence). The CDR3 covers 15 residues. V was shortened by 5 bases and J by 2 bases, with 16 bases between the two germline ends.

J is TRBJ1-2 and V is TRBV6-1, with D unresolved. The V gene's germline CDR1 is MNHNS and CDR2 SASEGT. The CDR3 sequence is 15 residues long. Between the trimmed V and J ends, which lost 3 bases and 1 base, there was a span of 12 bases. CDR3 nucleotide sequence: TGTGCCAGCAGTGACCAAGGGCGGGTTAACTATGGCTACACCTTC. Amino acid sequence: CASSDQGRVNYGYTF.

The CDR3: CASSSGTSGTDTQYF. The CDR3 nucleotides are TGTGCCAGCAGCTCCGGGACTAGCGGCACAGATACGCAGTATTTT. This chain links TRBV9 with TRBJ2-3; TRBD2 agrees at 10 bases. CDR1 is SGDLS and CDR2 is YYNGEE in the germline V gene. This CDR3 has 15 residues. V shed 4 bases and J 1 base; nucleotides not matched to a gene: 3.

The chain combines TRBV4-2 with TRBJ2-3; maybe TRBD1 (6 bases). The CDR3 extends over 15 amino acids. Germline V lookup: CDR1 LGHNA, CDR2 YNFKEQ. The V end was cut by 0 bases, the J end by 2 bases, with 9 bases between. CDR3 sequence (DNA): TGTGCCAGCAGCCAAGAAAGGGACAACACAGATACGCAGTATTTT. This codes for CASSQERDNTDTQYF.

V gene TRBV18 combines with J gene TRBJ1-1, with D perhaps matching TRBD1 (5 bases). The CDR3 spans 15 residues. Germline lookup yields CDR1 KGHSH and CDR2 LQKENI. The V end lost 6 bases, the J end lost 8 bases, and 22 bases lay between the germline ends. CDR3 bases: TGTGCCAGCTCCCAGCAGAACAGGATATGGTCCGAAGCTTTCTTT. This gives the protein CASSQQNRIWSEAFF.

This clone came up many times. The chain employs TRBV9 and TRBJ1-1; D might be TRBD1 (5 bases). CDR3 length: 14 residues. The germline V and J ends were trimmed by 6 bases and 0 bases, with 12 bases remaining between them. Germline assignment: CDR1 SGDLS and CDR2 YYNGEE. CDR3 in DNA: TGTGCCAGCAACCCAACAGGATTGAACACTGAAGCTTTCTTT. It is translated as CASNPTGLNTEAFF.

The chain joins TRBV5-6 to TRBJ1-2, with D perhaps TRBD1 (6 bases). This CDR3 is 12 amino acids long. Looked up from germline, CDR1 is SGHDT and CDR2 is YYEEEE. With 4 bases removed from V and 13 bases from J, the gap between germline ends came to 17 bases. The CDR3 reads CASSTEQGICTF. The DNA of the CDR3 is TGTGCCAGCAGCACGGAGCAGGGGATCTGCACCTTC.

This chain uses TRBV7-2 with TRBJ2-1; 10 nucleotides match TRBD1. Unmatched junction bases numbered 8, after V lost 8 bases and J lost 7 bases. Germline V gene lookup returns CDR1 SGHTA and CDR2 FQGNSA. The CDR3 spans 14 residues. CDR3 coding DNA: TGTGCCAGCGAGGGGACAGGGGTGTGGAATGAGCAGTTCTTC. Its translation is CASEGTGVWNEQFF. Full variable domain (remainder filled in from reference TRBV7-2 and TRBJ2-1): GAGVSQSPSNKVTEKGKDVELRCDPISGHTALYWYRQSLGQGLEFLIYFQGNSAPDKSGLPSDRFSAERTGGSVSTLTIQRTQQEDSAVYLCASEGTGVWNEQFFGPGTRLTVL.

The chain has TRBV6-2 or TRBV6-3 and TRBJ2-1; 7 nucleotides align to TRBD1. Germline V CDR1 and CDR2: MNHEY, SVGEGT. The CDR3 loop spans 15 amino acids. V shed 2 bases and J 1 base; nucleotides not matched to a gene: 2. The CDR3 nucleotides are TGTGCCAGCAGTTACGTACAGGGGTCCTACAATGAGCAGTTCTTC. This codes for CASSYVQGSYNEQFF.